Below are 21 T cell receptor beta chains sequenced from a single sample in a study of T cells after yellow fever vaccination. TCRdb independently ran MiXCR on the 5' RACE reads; one entry per CDR3 protein. The sample records under 95,000 distinct CDR3 sequences, more than 5.5% being singletons. The starting material was CD8+ T cells sorted from PBMCs, obtained roughly 10 days after the first yellow fever vaccination. The receptors stem from a young man who received the YFV17D yellow fever vaccine.

Comment on this clonotype: Given a much more abundant clone one base away, this may be a read error. This chain joins TRBV4-1 and TRBJ2-3; unclear D gene. The V gene lost 2 bases and the J gene lost 10 bases, with 13 bases spanning the gap. Germline lookup yields CDR1 MGHRA and CDR2 YSYEKL. The CDR3 is made up of 13 amino acids. The CDR3 bases are TGCGCCAGCAGCCAAACATCCTTTGGGCCGCAGTATTTT. As protein: CASSQTSFGPQYF.

As for this clonotype: A much larger clone sits a single nucleotide away, making a read error possible. The CDR3 does not end in the conserved phenylalanine or tryptophan, so this is likely a read error. This chain connects TRBV5-8 to TRBJ2-1, with 9 bases that match TRBD1. Germline V lookup: CDR1 SGHTS, CDR2 YDEGEE. The CDR3 totals 14 residues. The V and J ends lost 2 bases and 5 bases, in that order; junction bases with no gene match: 2. The CDR3 region is CASSFGTGNNEQFV. The DNA of the CDR3 is TGTGCCAGCAGCTTTGGGACAGGGAACAATGAGCAGTTCGTC.

The rearrangement uses TRBV6-5 and TRBJ2-7; a weak D match, TRBD1 (8 bases). Germline V gene sequence: CDR1 MNHEY, CDR2 SVGAGI. Trimming shortened V by 10 bases and J by 0 bases, and 19 bases separated the two germline ends. The CDR3 covers 15 residues. DNA for the CDR3: TGTGCCACCCTGGGGGGGACAGGACGCTCCTACGAGCAGTACTTC. Translation: CATLGGTGRSYEQYF.

This clonotype appeared many times. The chain links TRBV4-1 to TRBJ1-2; D unresolved. The CDR3 contains 15 residues. The ends were cut back, 0 bases at V and 7 bases at J, with 15 bases in the middle. Germline V gene data show CDR1 as MGHRA and CDR2 as YSYEKL. The DNA of the CDR3 is TGCGCCAGCAGCCAAGATTTTTCGCCCCTCTCTGGCTACACCTTC. This gives the protein CASSQDFSPLSGYTF.

This clonotype was detected a few times. The gene calls are TRBV4-3 and TRBJ2-7; D is possibly TRBD1 or TRBD2 (5 bases each). The CDR3 length is 16 residues. The germline CDR1 and CDR2 sequences are LGHNA and YSLEER. V was pared by 1 base and J by 6 bases, with 19 bases between. The CDR3 sequence is CASSQVTGTSGFEQYF. In nucleotides, the CDR3 is TGCGCCAGCAGCCAAGTTACCGGGACGTCCGGGTTCGAGCAGTACTTC.

This clonotype was counted only a few times. The chain recombines TRBV4-1 with TRBJ2-7; 7 bases agree with TRBD1. The V gene's germline CDR1 is MGHRA and CDR2 YSYEKL. The V and J ends lost 3 bases and 1 base, in that order; junction bases with no gene match: 3. This CDR3 has 14 residues. The CDR3 sequence: CASSQHRGSYEQYF. Here the CDR3 DNA reads TGCGCCAGCAGCCAGCACAGGGGTTCCTACGAGCAGTACTTC.

In its sample, this clonotype was seen many times. This rearrangement joins TRBV6-1 to TRBJ2-7; D is ambiguous. Trimming took 3 bases from V and 0 from J, leaving 3 bases between them. The V gene's germline CDR1 is MNHNS and CDR2 SASEGT. This CDR3 comprises 12 residues. The CDR3 loop reads CASSDRSYEQYF. CDR3 nucleotide sequence: TGTGCCAGCAGTGACCGCTCCTACGAGCAGTACTTC.

This clonotype was detected many times. The V and J genes are TRBV7-2 and TRBJ1-4; D is ambiguous. Germline CDR1 is SGHTA and CDR2 is FQGNSA. This CDR3 comprises 16 residues. V was cut by 5 bases and J by 8 bases, with 21 bases left in between. The CDR3 protein is CASSDRAPKVGEKLFF. The DNA of the CDR3 is TGTGCCAGCAGCGACCGGGCGCCCAAAGTAGGGGAAAAACTGTTTTTT.

Only a few counts were recorded for this clonotype. The rearrangement links TRBV6-2 or TRBV6-3 to TRBJ1-5; unclear D gene. This CDR3 has 12 amino acids. Germline lookup yields CDR1 MNHEY and CDR2 SVGEGT. The V end was cut by 10 bases, the J end by 0 bases, with 7 bases between. The DNA of the CDR3 is TGTGCCATCGGGATTAGCAATCAGCCCCAGCATTTT. It yields the protein CAIGISNQPQHF.

This clonotype was recorded many times. The rearrangement links TRBV5-4 to TRBJ2-3; 9 nucleotides line up with TRBD1. Germline trimming cut 0 bases from V and 4 bases from J; bases unmatched to any gene: 3. The CDR3 totals 15 residues. Germline V gene sequence: CDR1 SGHNT, CDR2 YYREEE (reference sequence). The DNA for the CDR3 is TGTGCCAGCAGCTTGGGACAGGGGGAGGCAGATACGCAGTATTTT. Amino acids: CASSLGQGEADTQYF.

This clonotype has at least ten counts. The gene calls are TRBV6-5 and TRBJ1-1; TRBD1 might be the D (5 bases). This CDR3 region has 14 residues. Trimming pared 3 bases from V and 1 base from J, leaving 9 bases between. Germline CDR1 and CDR2: MNHEY and SVGAGI. CDR3 loop: CASSYGGPNTEAFF. The CDR3 nucleotides are TGTGCCAGCAGTTATGGGGGTCCGAACACTGAAGCTTTCTTT.

This clonotype was seen at least ten times. This chain joins TRBV29-1 and TRBJ1-2, with 9 nucleotides matching TRBD1. This CDR3 has 12 residues. Germline lookup yields CDR1 SQVTM and CDR2 ANQGSEA. Unmatched junction bases numbered 7, after V lost 7 bases and J lost 7 bases. The CDR3 spells CSGGQGSIGYTF. The CDR3 DNA reads TGCAGCGGGGGACAGGGCTCCATTGGCTACACCTTC.

In this sample, this clonotype turned up many times. V and J are TRBV3-1 and TRBJ1-2; D uncertain. V was trimmed by 1 base and J by 5 bases, leaving 11 bases between them. The CDR3 spans 14 residues. Germline loops: CDR1 LGHDT, CDR2 YNNKEL (reference sequence). The CDR3 coding sequence is TGTGCCAGCAGCCAAGTAGGGCTTAGATATGGCTACACCTTC. This sequence encodes CASSQVGLRYGYTF.

The chain joins TRBV5-4 to TRBJ2-3, with D tentatively TRBD2 (5 bases). CDR3 length equals 15 residues. Trimming cost V 5 bases and J 2 bases, with 15 bases left between them. The germline V gene encodes CDR1 SGHNT and CDR2 YYREEE (reference sequence). The CDR3 region is CASSRPAENTDTQYF. Written as DNA, the CDR3 is TGTGCCAGCAGTCGTCCAGCGGAGAACACAGATACGCAGTATTTT.

The rearrangement uses TRBV7-8 and TRBJ1-5, with D possibly being TRBD1 (6 bases). The CDR3 is 16 amino acids. Germline loops: CDR1 SGHVS, CDR2 FQNEAQ. Trimming shortened V by 0 bases and J by 5 bases, and 14 bases separated the two germline ends. The CDR3 sequence: CASSLAGGTLYQPQHF. The CDR3 DNA follows: TGTGCCAGCAGCTTAGCGGGGGGCACACTCTATCAGCCCCAGCATTTT.

In its sample, this clonotype was seen a few times. V gene TRBV4-3 combines with J gene TRBJ1-1, with 8 bases identical to TRBD1. The CDR3 has 16 amino acids. V lost 1 base, J lost 1 base, and 5 bases stayed unmatched. Germline CDR1 reads LGHNA; CDR2 reads YSLEER. The CDR3 protein is CASSQVAGQGNTEAFF. In nucleotides, the CDR3 is TGCGCCAGCAGCCAAGTTGCAGGACAGGGGAACACTGAAGCTTTCTTT.

The table lists this clonotype with a few counts. This sequence joins TRBV5-1 and TRBJ2-7, with TRBD1 matching over 10 bases. Per germline, CDR1 SGHRS and CDR2 YFSETQ. V was clipped by 0 bases and J by 1 base; unmatched bases: 4. The CDR3 loop spans 16 amino acids. The CDR3 coding sequence is TGCGCCAGCAGCTTGGTGGGACAGGGGAATTCCTACGAGCAGTACTTC. Its translation is CASSLVGQGNSYEQYF. The full variable domain, completed using reference TRBV5-1 and TRBJ2-7, is KAGVTQTPRYLIKTRGQQVTLSCSPISGHRSVSWYQQTPGQGLQFLFEYFSETQRNKGNFPGRFSGRQFSNSRSEMNVSTLELGDSALYLCASSLVGQGNSYEQYFGPGTRLTVT.

This rearrangement joins TRBV7-8 to TRBJ1-5; TRBD1 is a possible D gene (6 bases). The CDR3 is 14 amino acids. Germline V gene lookup returns CDR1 SGHVS and CDR2 FQNEAQ. V was trimmed by 4 bases and J by 6 bases, leaving 13 bases between them. Here the CDR3 DNA reads TGTGCCAGCAGCTCCCTCGGGGGCTCTCAGCCCCAGCATTTT. Its translation is CASSSLGGSQPQHF.

This clonotype was observed a few times. The genes are TRBV25-1 and TRBJ2-2; 8 bases line up with TRBD2. Per the germline V gene, CDR1 is MGHDK and CDR2 is SYGVNS. The CDR3 consists of 14 residues. Germline trimming cut 8 bases from V and 5 bases from J; bases unmatched to any gene: 7. CDR3 coding DNA: TGTGCCAGCTCCGGGGGGGCTGGGACCGGGGAGCTGTTTTTT. This translates into CASSGGAGTGELFF.

In the case of this clonotype: Given a much more abundant clone one base away, this may be a read error. This CDR3 is CSAREVEPPSKEQFF. The DNA for the CDR3 is TGCAGTGCTAGAGAGGTGGAGCCGCCGAGCAAGGAGCAGTTCTTC. The chain carries TRBV20-1 and TRBJ2-1; D unresolved. V lost 0 bases, J lost 10 bases, and 19 bases lay in between. CDR1 is DFQATT and CDR2 is SNEGSKA in the germline V gene (reference sequence). The CDR3 has 15 amino acids.

This clonotype was observed many times. The gene calls are TRBV29-1 and TRBJ2-1; D is perhaps TRBD1 (5 bases). Looked up from germline, CDR1 is SQVTM and CDR2 is ANQGSEA. The ends were cut back, 3 bases at V and 0 bases at J, with 12 bases in the middle. The length of the CDR3 is 15 residues. The CDR3 DNA follows: TGCAGCGTTGAGTCCAGGGCAAACTCCTACAATGAGCAGTTCTTC. Protein product: CSVESRANSYNEQFF.